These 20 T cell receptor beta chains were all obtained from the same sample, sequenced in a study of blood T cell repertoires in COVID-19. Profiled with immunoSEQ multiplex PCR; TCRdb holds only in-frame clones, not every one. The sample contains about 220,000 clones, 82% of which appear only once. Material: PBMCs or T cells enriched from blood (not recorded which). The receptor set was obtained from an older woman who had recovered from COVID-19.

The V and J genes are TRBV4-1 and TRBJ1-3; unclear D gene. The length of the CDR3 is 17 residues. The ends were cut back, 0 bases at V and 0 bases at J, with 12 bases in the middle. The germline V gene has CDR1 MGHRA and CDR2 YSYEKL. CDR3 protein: CASSQDIPRGSGNTIYF. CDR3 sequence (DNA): TGCGCCAGCAGCCAAGATATTCCACGGGGCTCTGGAAACACCATATATTTT.

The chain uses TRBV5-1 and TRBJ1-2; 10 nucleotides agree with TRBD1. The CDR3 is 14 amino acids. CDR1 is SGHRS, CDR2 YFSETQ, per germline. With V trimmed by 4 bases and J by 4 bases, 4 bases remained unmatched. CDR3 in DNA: TGCGCCAGCAGCCACGGGACAGGGGTCTATGGCTACACCTTC. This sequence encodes CASSHGTGVYGYTF.

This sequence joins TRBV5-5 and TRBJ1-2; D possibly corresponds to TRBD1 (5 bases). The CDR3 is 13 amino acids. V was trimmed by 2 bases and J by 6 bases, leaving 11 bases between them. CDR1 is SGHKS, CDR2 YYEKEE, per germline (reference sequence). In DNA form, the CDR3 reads TGTGCCAGCAGCTTAACGGGGGAGGATGGCTACACCTTC. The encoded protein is CASSLTGEDGYTF.

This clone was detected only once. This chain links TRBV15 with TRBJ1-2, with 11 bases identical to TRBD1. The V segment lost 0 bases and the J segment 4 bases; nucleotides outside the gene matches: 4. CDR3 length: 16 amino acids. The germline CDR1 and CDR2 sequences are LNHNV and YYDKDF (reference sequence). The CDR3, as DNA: TGTGCCACCAGCAGAGATATGGGGACAGGGGGCTATGGCTACACCTTC. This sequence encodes CATSRDMGTGGYGYTF.

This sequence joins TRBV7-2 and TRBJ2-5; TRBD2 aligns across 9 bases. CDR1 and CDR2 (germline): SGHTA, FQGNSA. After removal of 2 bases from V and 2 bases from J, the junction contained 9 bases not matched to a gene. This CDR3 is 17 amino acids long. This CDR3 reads CASSLRLGSGRQETQYF. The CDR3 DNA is TGTGCCAGCAGCTTAAGATTAGGCAGCGGGAGGCAAGAGACCCAGTACTTC.

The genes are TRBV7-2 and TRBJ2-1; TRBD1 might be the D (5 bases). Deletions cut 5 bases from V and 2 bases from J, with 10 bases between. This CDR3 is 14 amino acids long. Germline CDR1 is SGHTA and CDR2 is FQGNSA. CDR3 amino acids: CASSRRGTYNEQFF. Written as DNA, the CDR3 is TGTGCCAGCAGCCGTAGGGGAACCTACAATGAGCAGTTCTTC.

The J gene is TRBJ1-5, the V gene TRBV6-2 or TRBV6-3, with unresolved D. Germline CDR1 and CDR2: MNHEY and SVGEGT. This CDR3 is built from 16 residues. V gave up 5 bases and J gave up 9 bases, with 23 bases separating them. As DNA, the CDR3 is TGTGCCAGCAGTACACGGGTGTCACTCCGCTTCCGGCCCCAGCATTTT. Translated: CASSTRVSLRFRPQHF.

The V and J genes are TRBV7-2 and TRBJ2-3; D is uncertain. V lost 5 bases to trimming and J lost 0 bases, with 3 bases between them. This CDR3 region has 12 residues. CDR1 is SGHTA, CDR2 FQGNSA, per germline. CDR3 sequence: CASSTSTDTQYF. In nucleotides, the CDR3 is TGTGCCAGCAGCACTAGCACAGATACGCAGTATTTT.

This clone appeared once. In nucleotides, the CDR3 is TGTGCCAGCAGCTTGAGTCTCTTATCCTACGAGCAGTACTTC. Encoded protein: CASSLSLLSYEQYF. The V gene is TRBV11-2, the J gene TRBJ2-7; D remains ambiguous. Germline V gene data show CDR1 as SGHAT and CDR2 as FQNNGV. This CDR3 is built from 14 residues. V gave up 3 bases and J gave up 1 base, with 10 bases separating them.

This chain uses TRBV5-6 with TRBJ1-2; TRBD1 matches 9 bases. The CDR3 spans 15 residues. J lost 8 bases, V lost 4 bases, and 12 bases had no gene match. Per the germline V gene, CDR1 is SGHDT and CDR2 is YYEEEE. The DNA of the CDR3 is TGTGCCAGCAGCAGGACAGGGGACAACGCTTACGGCTACACCTTC. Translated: CASSRTGDNAYGYTF. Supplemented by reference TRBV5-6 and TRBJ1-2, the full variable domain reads DAGVTQSPTHLIKTRGQQVTLRCSPKSGHDTVSWYQQALGQGPQFIFQYYEEEERQRGNFPDRFSGHQFPNYSSELNVNALLLGDSALYLCASSRTGDNAYGYTFGSGTRLTVV.

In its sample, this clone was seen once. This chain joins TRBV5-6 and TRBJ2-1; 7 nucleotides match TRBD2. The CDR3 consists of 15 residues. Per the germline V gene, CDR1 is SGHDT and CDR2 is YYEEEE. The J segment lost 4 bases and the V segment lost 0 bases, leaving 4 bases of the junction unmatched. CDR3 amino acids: CASSLGSSGYNEQFF. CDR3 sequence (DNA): TGTGCCAGCAGCTTGGGGTCTAGCGGATACAATGAGCAGTTCTTC.

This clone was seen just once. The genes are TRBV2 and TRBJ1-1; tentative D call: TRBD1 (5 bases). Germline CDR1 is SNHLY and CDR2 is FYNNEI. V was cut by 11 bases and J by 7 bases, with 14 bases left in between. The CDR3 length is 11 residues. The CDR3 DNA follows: TGTGCCGGACACCTGGGAGGTGAAGCTTTCTTT. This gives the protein CAGHLGGEAFF.

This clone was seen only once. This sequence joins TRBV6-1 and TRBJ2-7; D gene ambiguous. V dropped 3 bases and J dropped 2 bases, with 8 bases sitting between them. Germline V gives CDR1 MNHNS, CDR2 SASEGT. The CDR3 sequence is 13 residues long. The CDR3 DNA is TGTGCCAGCAGTGAGGCAGGCCCCTACGAGCAGTACTTC. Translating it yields CASSEAGPYEQYF.

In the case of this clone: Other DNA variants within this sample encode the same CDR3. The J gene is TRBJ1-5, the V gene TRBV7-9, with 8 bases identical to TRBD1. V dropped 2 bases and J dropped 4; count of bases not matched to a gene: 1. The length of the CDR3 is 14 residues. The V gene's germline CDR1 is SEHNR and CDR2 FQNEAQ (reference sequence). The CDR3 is CASSLTGGNQPQHF. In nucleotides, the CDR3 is TGTGCCAGCAGCTTAACAGGGGGTAATCAGCCCCAGCATTTT.

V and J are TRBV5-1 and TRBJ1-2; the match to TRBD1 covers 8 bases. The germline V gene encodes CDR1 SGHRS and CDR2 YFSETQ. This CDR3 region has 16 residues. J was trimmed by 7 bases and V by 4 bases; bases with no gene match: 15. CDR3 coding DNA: TGCGCCAGCAGCAGCCTGATGGGACAGGCGGAAAGTGGCTACACCTTC. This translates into CASSSLMGQAESGYTF.

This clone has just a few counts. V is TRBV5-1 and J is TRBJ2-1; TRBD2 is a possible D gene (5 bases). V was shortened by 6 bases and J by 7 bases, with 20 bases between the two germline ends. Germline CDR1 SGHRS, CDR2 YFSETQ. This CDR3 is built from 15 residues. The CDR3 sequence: CASTDGLFRRNEQFF. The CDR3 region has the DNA TGCGCCAGCACCGATGGACTCTTCCGGAGGAATGAGCAGTTCTTC.

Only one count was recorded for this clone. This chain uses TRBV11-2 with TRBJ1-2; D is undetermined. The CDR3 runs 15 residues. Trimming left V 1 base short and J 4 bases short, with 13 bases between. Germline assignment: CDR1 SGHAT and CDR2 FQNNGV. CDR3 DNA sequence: TGTGCCAGCAGCTTAGCGTCGGGGTTAAGCTATGGCTACACCTTC. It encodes CASSLASGLSYGYTF.

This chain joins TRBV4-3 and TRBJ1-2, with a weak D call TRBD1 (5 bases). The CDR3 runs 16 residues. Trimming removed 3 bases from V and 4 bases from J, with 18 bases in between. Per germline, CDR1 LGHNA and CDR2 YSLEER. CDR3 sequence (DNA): TGCGCCAGCAGCCACGGGGGACCGGGACGGAGCTATGGCTACACCTTC. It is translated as CASSHGGPGRSYGYTF.

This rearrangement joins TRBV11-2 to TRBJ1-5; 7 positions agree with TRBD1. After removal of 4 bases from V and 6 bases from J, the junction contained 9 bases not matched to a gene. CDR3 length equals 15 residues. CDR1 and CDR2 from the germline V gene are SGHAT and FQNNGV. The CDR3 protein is CASSWGTEVGQPQHF. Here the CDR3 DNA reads TGTGCCAGCAGCTGGGGGACAGAGGTTGGTCAGCCCCAGCATTTT.

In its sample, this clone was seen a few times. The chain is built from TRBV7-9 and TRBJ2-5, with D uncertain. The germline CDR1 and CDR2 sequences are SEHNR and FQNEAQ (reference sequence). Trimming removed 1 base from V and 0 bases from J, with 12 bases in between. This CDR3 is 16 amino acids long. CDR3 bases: TGTGCCAGCAGCTTAGGGTCTAGTCGGTACCAAGAGACCCAGTACTTC. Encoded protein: CASSLGSSRYQETQYF.